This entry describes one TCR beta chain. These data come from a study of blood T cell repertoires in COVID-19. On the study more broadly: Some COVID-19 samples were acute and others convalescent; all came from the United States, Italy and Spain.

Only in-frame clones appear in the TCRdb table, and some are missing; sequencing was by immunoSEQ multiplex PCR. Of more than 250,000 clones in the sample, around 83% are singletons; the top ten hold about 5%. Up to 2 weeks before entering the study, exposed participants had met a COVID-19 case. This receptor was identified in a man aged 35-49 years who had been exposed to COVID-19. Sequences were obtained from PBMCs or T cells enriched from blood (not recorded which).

The CDR3 loop reads CASTRDRGNTDTQYF. CDR3 coding DNA: TGTGCCAGCACAAGGGACAGGGGCAACACAGATACGCAGTATTTT. V is TRBV5-6 and J is TRBJ2-3; 10 bases map to TRBD1. Per the germline V gene, CDR1 is SGHDT and CDR2 is YYEEEE. CDR3 length: 15 amino acids. V was pared by 6 bases and J by 2 bases, with 6 bases of the junction left unmatched. Full variable domain (rest looked up from reference TRBV5-6 and TRBJ2-3): DAGVTQSPTHLIKTRGQQVTLRCSPKSGHDTVSWYQQALGQGPQFIFQYYEEEERQRGNFPDRFSGHQFPNYSSELNVNALLLGDSALYLCASTRDRGNTDTQYFGPGTRLTVL.